The 3 T cell receptor beta chains below all came from one sample that was sequenced in a study of regulatory T cells in long-lasting Graves disease. Time point noted: newly diagnosed GD, antithyroid drugs for less than 3 months. PBMCs provided the RNA from which the TCR library was made. Through Arm-PCR of CDR3 regions and iRepertoire HTBI primers, TCR beta libraries were built. Using its own MiXCR run on the multiplex PCR reads, TCRdb lists one record per CDR3 protein. The top ten hold 8.9% of the sample, which has 520,000 or so distinct CDR3 sequences, around 12% seen once. Separately, the same data were catalogued under a study of T cells in Graves' hyperthyroidism and ophthalmopathy.

Sequencing was performed on peripheral blood mononuclear cells (PBMCs), taken at new diagnosis, from a patient treated with antithyroid drugs. Every receptor here comes from a young woman with Graves disease.

Notes on this clonotype: This likely came from a read error, as a far larger clone is one base away. The chain carries TRBV12-3 or TRBV12-4 and TRBJ2-1; 14 bases agree with TRBD2. Matching the DNA end better, TRBJ2-7 makes the J call doubtful. The CDR3 extends over 17 amino acids. CDR3 sequence: CASSPGTSGSWSYEQYF. The CDR3 nucleotides are TGTGCCAGCAGTCCCGGGACTAGCGGGAGTTGGTCCTACGAGCAGTACTTC.

This chain connects TRBV11-2 to TRBJ2-7, with 9 bases that match TRBD1. The CDR3 loop spans 16 amino acids. The J segment lost 5 bases and the V segment lost 4 bases, leaving 12 bases of the junction unmatched. Germline V gene sequence: CDR1 SGHAT, CDR2 FQNNGV. The CDR3 loop reads CASSSQTGTGRDEQYF. CDR3 DNA: TGTGCCAGCAGCTCCCAGACGGGGACAGGGAGGGACGAGCAGTACTTC.

V is TRBV20-1 and J is TRBJ2-2; no clear D. Germline V gene lookup returns CDR1 DFQATT and CDR2 SNEGSKA (reference sequence). CDR3 length: 14 amino acids. With 1 base removed from V and 7 bases from J, the gap between germline ends came to 13 bases. CDR3 loop: CSARAVEWRGELFF. CDR3 bases: TGCAGTGCTAGAGCAGTAGAGTGGCGCGGGGAGCTGTTTTTT.